The present T cell receptor beta chain was sequenced within a study of human thymus T cells. Germline V gene data show CDR1 as LNHDA and CDR2 as SQIVND (reference sequence). This CDR3 is built from 12 residues. Sequenced by immunoSEQ multiplex PCR; TCRdb stores in-frame clones only, minus some. The table has about 130,000 clones, about 95% seen once. Obtained as resections during corrective heart surgery, the thymus tissue was then studied. Remarks on this clone: One end of the junction does not line up with germline, which may come from a read error.

The specimen sequenced was thymus tissue. The TCR was taken from a boy under two years old with a congenital heart defect but otherwise immunologically healthy. The J gene is TRBJ2-5, the V gene TRBV19; D remains ambiguous. The CDR3 nucleotides are TGTGCCAGTAGTTCCCCCCAAGGGACCCAGTACTTC. Amino acids: CASSSPQGTQYF.